This T cell receptor (beta chain) was recorded in a study of regulatory T cells. The PCR used 52 TRBV and 13 TRBJ primers. TCRdb's copy holds only in-frame clones and misses some; the assay was immunoSEQ multiplex PCR. Among over 5,500 clones, under 90% were seen once, and the ten largest hold roughly 32%. There are 13 residues in the CDR3. Trimming stripped 3 bases from V and 4 bases from J, with 10 bases between. Germline values: CDR1 MDHEN, CDR2 SYDVKM. This sequence joins TRBV28 and TRBJ2-7; D is uncertain. Sequenced input: CD8+ T cells sorted from blood. The clonotype was recovered from a child under 18 with CD3G deficiency. The CDR3 coding sequence is TGTGCCAGCAGTTTTTCGCTTAGATACGAGCAGTACTTC. It translates to CASSFSLRYEQYF.